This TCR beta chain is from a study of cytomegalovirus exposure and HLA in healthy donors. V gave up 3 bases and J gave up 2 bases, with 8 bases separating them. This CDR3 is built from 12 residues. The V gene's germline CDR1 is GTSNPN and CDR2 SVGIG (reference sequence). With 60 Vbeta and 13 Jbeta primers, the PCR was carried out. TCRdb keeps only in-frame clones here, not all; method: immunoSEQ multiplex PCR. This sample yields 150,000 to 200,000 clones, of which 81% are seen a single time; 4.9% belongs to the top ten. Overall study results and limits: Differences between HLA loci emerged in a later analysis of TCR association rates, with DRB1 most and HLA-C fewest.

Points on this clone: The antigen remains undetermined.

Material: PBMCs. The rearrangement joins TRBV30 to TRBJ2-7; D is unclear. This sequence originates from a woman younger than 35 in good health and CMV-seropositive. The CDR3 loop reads CAWSDIAYEQYF. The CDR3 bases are TGTGCCTGGAGCGACATTGCCTACGAGCAGTACTTC. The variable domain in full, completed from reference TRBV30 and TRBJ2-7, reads SQTIHQWPATLVQPVGSPLSLECTVEGTSNPNLYWYRQAAGRGLQLLFYSVGIGQISSEVPQNLSASRPQDRQFILSSKKLLLSDSGFYLCAWSDIAYEQYFGPGTRLTVT.